The 30 T cell receptor beta chains listed next were all sequenced from one sample in a study of metastatic and nonmetastatic thyroid tumors. TCRdb called clones again from the PCR reads with MiXCR. Of approximately 24,000 clones listed, roughly 20% are singletons. No patient had received any treatment before thyroid surgery. Sequenced: blood. The receptors were sampled from a male donor with papillary thyroid cancer or a benign thyroid nodule (not recorded which). Some clones in this sample may be carry-over from other donors' samples.

With regard to this clone: Different DNA sequences within this sample yield the same CDR3. V and J are TRBV5-6 and TRBJ1-2, with TRBD1 matching over 7 bases. Trimming removed 4 bases from V and 4 bases from J; junction bases left unmatched: 16. The CDR3 totals 17 residues. Germline lookup yields CDR1 SGHDT and CDR2 YYEEEE. CDR3 loop: CASSTTGTAFRVYGYTF. Here the CDR3 DNA reads TGTGCCAGCAGCACCACCGGGACAGCGTTCCGAGTCTATGGCTACACCTTC.

The sample holds many counts of this clone. The J gene is TRBJ2-2, the V gene TRBV30; 10 bases match TRBD1. The germline V gene encodes CDR1 GTSNPN and CDR2 SVGIG (reference sequence). This CDR3 spans 15 amino acids. V dropped 0 bases and J dropped 6; count of bases not matched to a gene: 4. CDR3 sequence reads: CAWSVAGTGAGELFF. The CDR3 nucleotides read TGTGCCTGGAGTGTAGCGGGGACAGGGGCCGGGGAGCTGTTTTTT. The full variable domain, its missing parts supplied by reference TRBV30 and TRBJ2-2, is SQTIHQWPATLVQPVGSPLSLECTVEGTSNPNLYWYRQAAGRGLQLLFYSVGIGQISSEVPQNLSASRPQDRQFILSSKKLLLSDSGFYLCAWSVAGTGAGELFFGEGSRLTVL.

This clone was seen ten or more times. The chain employs TRBV19 and TRBJ1-2; D is ambiguous. Germline loops: CDR1 LNHDA, CDR2 SQIVND (reference sequence). Between the trimmed V and J ends, which lost 4 bases and 4 bases, there was a span of 13 bases. The CDR3 runs 14 residues. The CDR3, as DNA: TGTGCCAGTAGTACTGTTCCCTTGGGCTATGGCTACACCTTC. Translated: CASSTVPLGYGYTF.

This clone was picked up many times. The chain carries TRBV6-1 and TRBJ1-1, with TRBD1 as a possible D gene (6 bases). Trimming removed 8 bases from V and 1 base from J, with 11 bases in between. There are 13 residues in the CDR3. CDR1 is MNHNS and CDR2 is SASEGT in the germline V gene. This CDR3 reads CASGEQGNTEAFF. The CDR3 nucleotides are TGTGCCAGCGGGGAACAGGGGAACACTGAAGCTTTCTTT.

V usage is TRBV11-1 and J usage is TRBJ1-1; TRBD1 is a possible D gene (6 bases). The V and J ends lost 10 bases and 4 bases respectively, with 19 bases between them. CDR3 length equals 14 residues. CDR1 and CDR2 from the germline V gene are SGHAT and FQDESV (reference sequence). CDR3 in amino acids: CATVEGTWGTEAFF. The CDR3 DNA is TGTGCCACGGTCGAAGGGACATGGGGCACTGAAGCTTTCTTT.

A word on this clone: It is unclear where the CDR3 begins or ends on the DNA, so no DNA is shown, and the CDR3 is as TCRdb lists it. The rearrangement uses TRBV6-2 or TRBV6-3 and TRBJ1-2; the D call of TRBD1 is as the table states it, not checked on the DNA. CDR1 and CDR2 (germline): MNHEY, SVGEGT. Including both end residues, the CDR3 is 20 amino acids long. CDR3 region: CASSYNEQFFGPGTGYGYTF.

This clone was observed many times. The chain recombines TRBV9 with TRBJ2-7; no firm D call. The CDR3 has 13 residues. Trimming pared 3 bases from V and 5 bases from J, leaving 12 bases between. The germline V gene has CDR1 SGDLS and CDR2 YYNGEE. In DNA, the CDR3 is TGTGCCAGCAGCGGGGGTCTATTAGACGAGCAGTACTTC. Protein product: CASSGGLLDEQYF.

As to this clone: A read error may account for a junction end that differs from germline. The CDR3 region is CGAGTSGSTDTQYF. In DNA, the CDR3 is TGCGGTGCTGGAACTAGCGGGAGTACGGATACGCAGTATTTT. The V and J genes are TRBV20-1 and TRBJ2-3; 11 bases line up with TRBD2. This CDR3 comprises 14 residues. Germline values: CDR1 DFQATT, CDR2 SNEGSKA (reference sequence).

This clone has at least ten counts. This chain joins TRBV6-1 and TRBJ1-2; no clear D gene. Trimming shortened V by 0 bases and J by 3 bases, and 11 bases separated the two germline ends. Germline lookup yields CDR1 MNHNS and CDR2 SASEGT. This CDR3 has 15 amino acids. The CDR3 loop is CASSEAPNTDYGYTF. Written as DNA, the CDR3 is TGTGCCAGCAGTGAAGCCCCGAATACAGACTATGGCTACACCTTC.

This clone was detected ten times or more. This chain joins TRBV28 and TRBJ1-1, with 8 bases that match TRBD1. The germline CDR1 and CDR2 sequences are MDHEN and SYDVKM. V was clipped by 4 bases and J by 1 base; unmatched bases: 8. The CDR3 runs 16 residues. CDR3 coding DNA: TGTGCCAGCAGTTCCCGCCAGGGGGCGAGGAACACTGAAGCTTTCTTT. It translates to CASSSRQGARNTEAFF.

V and J are TRBV28 and TRBJ1-2; 11 bases map to TRBD1. The junction had 7 bases not matched to a gene; V was cut back by 6 bases and J by 7 bases. Germline lookup yields CDR1 MDHEN and CDR2 SYDVKM. This CDR3 region has 14 residues. The CDR3 region is CASSQYGTGGGYTF. The DNA for the CDR3 is TGTGCCAGCAGCCAGTACGGGACAGGGGGTGGCTACACCTTC.

This clone was counted many times. A read error may account for a junction end that differs from germline. The gene calls are TRBV29-1 and TRBJ1-2; D is possibly TRBD1 (6 bases). CDR1 is SQVTM, CDR2 ANQGSEA, per germline. The CDR3 runs 12 residues. The CDR3, as DNA: TGCAGCGTTGAAGTCATTAATCTGACAGGACTATTC. This gives the protein CSVEVINLTGLF.

The sample holds many counts of this clone. CDR3 nucleotide sequence: TGCGCCAGCAGCTCATTAGGGGGCAATGAGCAGTTCTTC. It codes for CASSSLGGNEQFF. The chain has TRBV5-1 and TRBJ2-1; D possibly corresponds to TRBD1 (6 bases). CDR3 length equals 13 residues. Looked up from germline, CDR1 is SGHRS and CDR2 is YFSETQ. Trimming left V 3 bases short and J 6 bases short, with 10 bases between.

This clone was found many times. The rearrangement links TRBV12-5 to TRBJ1-5, with a tentative D call TRBD1 (6 bases). Looked up from germline, CDR1 is LGHNT and CDR2 is FRNRAP. The V end was cut by 7 bases, the J end by 2 bases, with 9 bases between. CDR3 length: 13 amino acids. In DNA, the CDR3 is TGTGCTAGTGCAGGGGTAGGCAATCAGCCCCAGCATTTT. It is translated as CASAGVGNQPQHF. The full variable domain, with the rest looked up from reference TRBV12-5 and TRBJ1-5, is DARVTQTPRHKVTEMGQEVTMRCQPILGHNTVFWYRQTMMQGLELLAYFRNRAPLDDSGMPKDRFSAEMPDATLATLKIQPSEPRDSAVYFCASAGVGNQPQHFGDGTRLSIL.

Only a few counts were recorded for this clone. The J gene is TRBJ2-1, the V gene TRBV6-4; weak D call: TRBD2 (6 bases). The CDR3 length is 16 residues. Trimming removed 2 bases at V and 8 bases at J, with 19 bases between. Per the germline V gene, CDR1 is MRHNA and CDR2 is SNTAGT. The CDR3 loop is CASSDNSRGKSYEQFF. For the CDR3, the DNA is TGTGCCAGCAGTGACAACTCCCGGGGGAAGTCCTATGAGCAGTTCTTC.

This clone was seen at least ten times. This rearrangement joins TRBV20-1 to TRBJ2-7, with TRBD1 identical over 7 bases. Germline V CDR1 and CDR2: DFQATT, SNEGSKA (reference sequence). Germline trimming cut 8 bases from V and 2 bases from J; bases unmatched to any gene: 6. This CDR3 is 12 amino acids long. The CDR3 here is CSCPGTAYEQYF. As DNA, the CDR3 is TGCAGTTGTCCCGGGACAGCCTACGAGCAGTACTTC.

This clone was seen at least ten times. The rearrangement uses TRBV18 and TRBJ2-1, with D tentatively TRBD2 (6 bases). Germline V gene data show CDR1 as KGHSH and CDR2 as LQKENI. V was trimmed by 6 bases and J by 4 bases, leaving 13 bases between them. This CDR3 is built from 14 residues. The CDR3 region is CASSGLTSYNEQFF. The DNA of the CDR3 is TGTGCCAGCTCGGGCCTGACTAGTTACAATGAGCAGTTCTTC.

The genes are TRBV6-1 and TRBJ2-1, with 7 bases that match TRBD2. The CDR3 runs to 15 residues. CDR1 is MNHNS, CDR2 SASEGT, per germline. The ends lost 6 bases at V and 1 base at J; junction bases unmatched: 6. In nucleotides, the CDR3 is TGTGCCAGCAGCAGGAAAGCGGGATCCTACAATGAGCAGTTCTTC. Translating gives CASSRKAGSYNEQFF.

The rearrangement links TRBV6-1 to TRBJ2-6; either TRBD1 or TRBD2 may fit D (5 bases each). This CDR3 is 17 amino acids long. Trimming stripped 6 bases from V and 0 bases from J, with 15 bases between. The germline CDR1 and CDR2 sequences are MNHNS and SASEGT. The CDR3 nucleotides read TGTGCCAGCAGATCCGGGGACGTAACCTCTGGGGCCAACGTCCTGACTTTC. Protein product: CASRSGDVTSGANVLTF.

The chain combines TRBV6-1 with TRBJ2-3; TRBD2 aligns across 7 bases. Germline loops: CDR1 MNHNS, CDR2 SASEGT. V shed 0 bases, J shed 2 bases, and the junction held 8 bases outside the gene matches. The CDR3 runs to 17 residues. CDR3 in DNA: TGTGCCAGCAGTGAAGCCCGGCGGGGGACTTACACAGATACGCAGTATTTT. This translates into CASSEARRGTYTDTQYF.

Many counts were recorded for this clone. The V gene is TRBV10-3, the J gene TRBJ1-1, with D unclear. Trimming removed 4 bases from V and 3 bases from J, with 9 bases in between. Germline CDR1 ENHRY, CDR2 SYGVKD. This CDR3 has 13 residues. CDR3 region: CAISVRRDTEAFF. The CDR3 nucleotides are TGTGCCATCAGTGTCCGTAGGGACACTGAAGCTTTCTTT.

This clone showed up many times. The chain employs TRBV19 and TRBJ1-1; possibly TRBD1 for D (5 bases). The CDR3 has 12 residues. Trimming took off 5 bases at V and 6 bases at J, with 10 bases between the two ends. In germline, CDR1 is LNHDA, CDR2 SQIVND (reference sequence). The CDR3: CASSWGTAEAFF. The CDR3 nucleotides read TGTGCCAGTAGTTGGGGCACGGCTGAAGCTTTCTTT.

J is TRBJ2-1 and V is TRBV20-1; D is ambiguous. Per the germline V gene, CDR1 is DFQATT and CDR2 is SNEGSKA (reference sequence). The CDR3 sequence is 13 residues long. V shed 3 bases and J shed 2 bases, with 8 bases lying between them. The CDR3 loop reads CSASVRTYNEQFF. The CDR3 nucleotides read TGCAGTGCTAGTGTGCGGACCTACAATGAGCAGTTCTTC.

This clone was counted ten times or more. Distinct nucleotide sequences in the sample also encode this CDR3. The chain uses TRBV7-9 and TRBJ2-5; D is uncertain. This CDR3 has 15 amino acids. Germline loops: CDR1 SEHNR, CDR2 FQNEAQ (reference sequence). V lost 4 bases to trimming and J lost 5 bases, with 17 bases between them. The CDR3 spells CASSSGLGPRETQYF. The CDR3 region has the DNA TGTGCCAGCAGCTCCGGGCTAGGACCTCGGGAGACCCAGTACTTC.

The genes are TRBV18 and TRBJ2-7; 9 nucleotides agree with TRBD1. There are 14 residues in the CDR3. With V trimmed by 11 bases and J by 2 bases, 10 bases remained unmatched. Germline CDR1 and CDR2: KGHSH and LQKENI. CDR3 region: CACRTGVFPYEQYF. The CDR3 DNA reads TGTGCCTGCCGGACAGGGGTCTTTCCCTACGAGCAGTACTTC.

This clone was seen repeatedly, ten times or more. CDR3 loop: CASSQPGSYNEQFF. The CDR3 coding sequence is TGTGCCAGCAGCCAGCCGGGCTCCTACAATGAGCAGTTCTTC. The genes are TRBV11-1 and TRBJ2-1; D unresolved. CDR3 length: 14 amino acids. Germline CDR1 and CDR2: SGHAT and FQDESV (reference sequence). V gave up 5 bases and J gave up 0 bases, with 8 bases separating them.

In its sample, this clone was seen many times. This sequence joins TRBV12-3 or TRBV12-4 and TRBJ2-7; 15 bases align to TRBD2. The CDR3 is 16 residues long. Trimming at V came to 4 bases and at J to 6 bases, leaving 7 bases not matched to a gene. The CDR3 DNA reads TGTGCCAGCAGTTGGACTAGCGGGAGGGTGGGGCGCGAGCAGTACTTC. Encoded protein: CASSWTSGRVGREQYF.

This clone was observed at least ten times. This sequence joins TRBV24-1 and TRBJ2-5, with D possibly called TRBD1 or TRBD2 (5 bases each). Germline V gene data show CDR1 as KGHDR and CDR2 as SFDVKD. Deletions cut 3 bases from V and 4 bases from J, with 11 bases between. The CDR3 is made up of 14 amino acids. CDR3 bases: TGTGCCACCAGTGATGAGGGGCGAGCAGAGACCCAGTACTTC. As protein: CATSDEGRAETQYF.

This clone was seen at least ten times. For the CDR3, the DNA is TGTGCCAGCAGCTTGTCGATGAACACTGAAGCTTTCTTT. Translating gives CASSLSMNTEAFF. J is TRBJ1-1 and V is TRBV7-8, with D hard to call. V gave up 3 bases and J gave up 0 bases, with 5 bases separating them. Per the germline V gene, CDR1 is SGHVS and CDR2 is FQNEAQ. This CDR3 is built from 13 residues.

This clone was seen only once. V is TRBV11-2 and J is TRBJ1-5, with TRBD1 as a possible D gene (5 bases). V lost 5 bases to trimming and J lost 5 bases, with 10 bases between them. The CDR3 runs 13 residues. Germline CDR1 reads SGHAT; CDR2 reads FQNNGV. CDR3 sequence (DNA): TGTGCCAGCAGCACACAAGGGGATCAGCCCCAGCATTTT. Its protein is CASSTQGDQPQHF.